Listed below are T cell receptor beta chains from one sample, sequenced in a study of STAT5B mutations in CD4+ large granular lymphocyte leukemia. The repertoire was sequenced with immunoSEQ multiplex PCR; TCRdb's copy has only in-frame clones and lacks some. The sample yields roughly 40,000 clones, around 81% seen once. Sequenced: CD4+ T cells from blood buffy coats. All receptors derive from a human donor in good health. Both conserved end residues are part of each CDR3. A D gene is named only where the DNA matches it firmly. The size entry is marked missing in some rows and otherwise reads once, few, many or a size class.

J gene | clone size | V gene | D gene | CDR3 protein | CDR3 DNA
TRBJ2-3 | NA | TRBV7-9 | NA | CASSLVASDTQYF | TGTGCCAGCAGCTTAGTAGCTTCAGATACGCAGTATTTT
TRBJ2-7 | NA | TRBV15 | NA | CATSREGGGYEQYF | TGTGCCACCAGCAGAGAGGGGGGAGGCTACGAGCAGTACTTC
TRBJ1-1 | NA | TRBV4-3 | NA | CASSPGLVNTEAFF | TGCGCCAGCAGCCCGGGACTGGTGAACACTGAAGCTTTCTTT
TRBJ1-3 | NA | TRBV7-2 | NA | CASAWGGGNTIYF | TGTGCCAGCGCCTGGGGGGGAGGAAACACCATATATTTT
TRBJ2-3 | NA | TRBV29-1 | NA | CSVGADTQYF | TGCAGCGTTGGCGCAGATACGCAGTATTTT
TRBJ1-2 | NA | TRBV4-3 | NA | CASSQDTGRYGYTF | TGCGCCAGCAGCCAAGATACAGGGCGCTATGGCTACACCTTC
TRBJ1-6 | NA | TRBV30 | NA | CAWSGNSPLHF | TGTGCCTGGAGTGGTAATTCACCCCTCCACTTT
TRBJ1-1 | few | TRBV7-7 | NA | CASSVDTKGEAFF | TGTGCTAGCAGCGTTGACACCAAAGGGGAAGCTTTCTTT
TRBJ2-1 | NA | TRBV5-1 | NA | CASSQGLSNEQFF | TGCGCCAGCAGCCAGGGACTTTCCAATGAGCAGTTCTTC
TRBJ1-5 | NA | TRBV19 | NA | CASSMPVGGPKQPQHF | TGTGCCAGTAGTATGCCGGTGGGGGGGCCCAAACAGCCCCAGCATTTT
TRBJ2-5 | NA | TRBV29-1 | NA | CSVGSHGETQYF | TGCAGCGTTGGATCGCACGGAGAGACCCAGTACTTC
TRBJ2-7 | few | TRBV6-1 | NA | CASILSEYRSYEQYF | TGTGCCAGCATCCTCAGTGAATACCGCTCCTACGAGCAGTACTTC
TRBJ2-1 | NA | TRBV6-1 | TRBD2 | CASSGSSGGNNEQFF | TGTGCCAGCAGTGGTTCTAGCGGAGGAAACAATGAGCAGTTCTTC
TRBJ1-5 | NA | TRBV7-8 | NA | CASSDGINQPQHF | TGTGCCAGCAGCGACGGAATCAATCAGCCCCAGCATTTT